Presented here are 24 T cell receptor beta chains from one specimen sequenced in a study of regulatory T cells in long-lasting Graves disease. Time point reported: newly diagnosed GD, antithyroid drugs for less than 3 months. PBMCs provided the RNA from which the TCR library was made. Libraries of TCR beta came from iRepertoire HTBI primers plus Arm-PCR of CDR3 regions. Via MiXCR, TCRdb re-called the multiplex PCR reads, giving one row per CDR3 protein. The top ten clones hold around 20% of a sample with about 360,000 distinct CDR3 sequences, about 16% of them seen once. The same specimen was also included in a second study, on T cells in Graves' hyperthyroidism and ophthalmopathy.

This specimen was peripheral blood mononuclear cells (PBMCs), taken at new diagnosis, from a patient treated with antithyroid drugs. These receptors all come from a woman aged 18-29 years with Graves disease.

There are a few counts of this clonotype. The V gene is TRBV15, the J gene TRBJ2-7; 10 bases map to TRBD1. The CDR3 loop spans 15 amino acids. The junction had 13 bases not matched to a gene; V was cut back by 9 bases and J by 5 bases. The V gene's germline CDR1 is LNHNV and CDR2 YYDKDF (reference sequence). The CDR3: CATALGTGVVNEQYF. DNA for the CDR3: TGTGCCACAGCCCTCGGGACAGGGGTAGTGAACGAGCAGTACTTC.

Comment on this clonotype: At one end the junction does not follow the germline gene, possibly because of a read error. V gene TRBV11-2 combines with J gene TRBJ2-6; D remains ambiguous. The CDR3 contains 16 residues. Germline V gene sequence: CDR1 SGHAT, CDR2 FQNNGV. CDR3 protein: CASSLGWASGTNVLTF. CDR3 nucleotide sequence: TGTGCCAGCAGCTTAGGGTGGGCGTCTGGGACCAACGTCCTGACTTTC.

The V gene is TRBV2, the J gene TRBJ2-2; D is uncertain. With 7 bases removed from V and 5 bases from J, the gap between germline ends came to 14 bases. The germline V gene encodes CDR1 SNHLY and CDR2 FYNNEI. The CDR3 sequence is 14 residues long. This CDR3 is CASTYEMSTGELFF. In DNA form, the CDR3 reads TGTGCCAGCACCTACGAGATGAGTACCGGGGAGCTGTTTTTT.

This clonotype was seen repeatedly, ten times or more. The chain is built from TRBV7-6 and TRBJ2-7; D is tentatively TRBD1 or TRBD2 (5 bases each). In germline, CDR1 is SGHVS, CDR2 FNYEAQ. The CDR3 contains 16 residues. V lost 5 bases and J 2 bases, leaving 19 bases between the germline ends. The CDR3 DNA follows: TGTGCCAGCAGCCCAGAGGTCGGGACGGGACCCTACGAGCAGTACTTC. It specifies CASSPEVGTGPYEQYF.

The chain is built from TRBV6-5 and TRBJ1-2; D is ambiguous. The V and J ends lost 4 bases and 4 bases respectively, with 13 bases between them. Germline assignment: CDR1 MNHEY and CDR2 SVGAGI. This CDR3 spans 14 amino acids. CDR3 in DNA: TGTGCCAGCAGTTCCGCTCCCCTGGGCTATGGCTACACCTTC. Translation: CASSSAPLGYGYTF.

V is TRBV4-2 and J is TRBJ2-3; unclear D gene. V lost 4 bases and J 1 base, leaving 12 bases between the germline ends. Germline-derived CDR1 and CDR2 are LGHNA and YNFKEQ. CDR3 size: 15 residues. The CDR3 spells CASSLSVSGTDTQYF. CDR3 DNA: TGTGCCAGCAGCCTATCCGTGAGCGGCACAGATACGCAGTATTTT.

The CDR3 region is CASTNPDGYSNQPQHF. DNA for the CDR3: TGTGCCAGCACTAACCCGGACGGTTATAGCAATCAGCCCCAGCATTTT. The V gene is TRBV28, the J gene TRBJ1-5; D is unresolved. V lost 7 bases, J lost 0 bases, and 16 bases lay in between. Germline V gene lookup returns CDR1 MDHEN and CDR2 SYDVKM. CDR3 size: 16 residues.

This clonotype was detected ten times or more. The chain carries TRBV5-1 and TRBJ2-7; D might be TRBD1 or TRBD2, each matching 5 bases. Between the trimmed V and J ends, which lost 0 bases and 1 base, there was a span of 8 bases. CDR3 length: 14 residues. The germline V gene has CDR1 SGHRS and CDR2 YFSETQ. The CDR3 DNA is TGCGCCAGCAGCTTGGAAGGGGAGTCCTACGAGCAGTACTTC. Its protein product is CASSLEGESYEQYF. Based on the CDR3 plus reference TRBV5-1 and TRBJ2-7, the full variable domain is KAGVTQTPRYLIKTRGQQVTLSCSPISGHRSVSWYQQTPGQGLQFLFEYFSETQRNKGNFPGRFSGRQFSNSRSEMNVSTLELGDSALYLCASSLEGESYEQYFGPGTRLTVT.

This clonotype was observed a few times. The rearrangement links TRBV28 to TRBJ2-3; D is unclear. In germline, CDR1 is MDHEN, CDR2 SYDVKM. Trimming took off 6 bases at V and 7 bases at J, with 8 bases between the two ends. This CDR3 is 11 amino acids long. The CDR3 protein is CASSRVNTQYF. DNA for the CDR3: TGTGCCAGCAGCCGCGTGAATACGCAGTATTTT.

This clonotype showed up many times. This chain connects TRBV12-3 or TRBV12-4 to TRBJ1-2; a weak D match, TRBD1 (5 bases). V lost 8 bases to trimming and J lost 2 bases, with 12 bases between them. The CDR3 is made up of 13 amino acids. CDR3 amino acids: CASRAGTNYGYTF. DNA of the CDR3: TGTGCCAGCCGGGCTGGGACCAACTATGGCTACACCTTC.

Ten or more counts support this clonotype. This chain uses TRBV5-1 with TRBJ2-7; D possibly corresponds to TRBD1 (6 bases). The V and J ends lost 2 bases and 5 bases respectively, with 11 bases between them. The CDR3 runs to 13 residues. Germline values: CDR1 SGHRS, CDR2 YFSETQ. In nucleotides, the CDR3 is TGCGCCAGCAGCTTAGGGCAGGGGAACGAGCAGTACTTC. This encodes CASSLGQGNEQYF.

This clonotype has a count of ten or more. This chain joins TRBV2 and TRBJ1-6; 7 bases align to TRBD1. V shed 6 bases and J 8 bases; nucleotides not matched to a gene: 7. Germline V lookup: CDR1 SNHLY, CDR2 FYNNEI. The CDR3 runs 14 residues. CDR3 amino acids: CASRHRGNDSPLHF. In nucleotides, the CDR3 is TGTGCCAGCAGGCACAGGGGTAATGATTCACCCCTCCACTTT.

The table lists this clonotype with many counts. The gene calls are TRBV2 and TRBJ2-2; TRBD1 aligns across 7 bases. The CDR3 is made up of 15 amino acids. Germline-derived CDR1 and CDR2 are SNHLY and FYNNEI. The trim removed 4 bases at V and 0 bases at J, leaving 2 bases unmatched. The CDR3 DNA sequence: TGTGCCAGCAGTGCGGACAGGTCGAACACCGGGGAGCTGTTTTTT. Its translation is CASSADRSNTGELFF.

The table lists this clonotype with many counts. The chain combines TRBV5-5 with TRBJ2-3; 8 bases align to TRBD2. V gave up 3 bases and J gave up 2 bases; unmatched junction bases: 5. Germline CDR1 reads SGHKS; CDR2 reads YYEKEE (reference sequence). CDR3 length: 15 residues. Written as DNA, the CDR3 is TGTGCCAGCAGCTCGACTAGCGCGACCACAGATACGCAGTATTTT. It codes for CASSSTSATTDTQYF. Using reference TRBV5-5 and TRBJ2-3 for the parts outside the CDR3, the full variable domain is DAGVTQSPTHLIKTRGQQVTLRCSPISGHKSVSWYQQVLGQGPQFIFQYYEKEERGRGNFPDRFSARQFPNYSSELNVNALLLGDSALYLCASSSTSATTDTQYFGPGTRLTVL.

The rearrangement joins TRBV30 to TRBJ2-7; D assignment may be TRBD1 or TRBD2 (5 bases each). V lost 4 bases to trimming and J lost 4 bases, with 14 bases between them. Germline V gene data show CDR1 as GTSNPN and CDR2 as SVGIG (reference sequence). This CDR3 is built from 13 residues. The CDR3 nucleotides are TGTGCCTGGACTCGGGACGAGCCATACGAGCAGTACTTC. Translation gives CAWTRDEPYEQYF.

There are a few counts of this clonotype. The chain uses TRBV5-1 and TRBJ2-1, with 7 bases aligning to TRBD2. Germline V gene data show CDR1 as SGHRS and CDR2 as YFSETQ. The V gene end was trimmed by 10 bases and the J gene end by 10 bases; junction bases not matched to a gene: 17. This CDR3 has 14 residues. As DNA, the CDR3 is TGCGCCGGCACTCGGGGGGAAGGTGGGGCGGAGCAGTTCTTC. This sequence encodes CAGTRGEGGAEQFF.

This clonotype has a handful of counts. This clone may be a read error of a much larger clone one base away. The chain recombines TRBV2 with TRBJ2-3; D is possibly TRBD1 or TRBD2 (6 bases each). CDR1 SNHLY and CDR2 FYNNEI come from the germline V gene. CDR3 length: 15 amino acids. CDR3 DNA: TGTGCCAGCAGTGAAGAAGGGGGGAGCACAAATACGCAGTATTTT. Its translation: CASSEEGGSTNTQYF. Variable domain in full (rest from reference TRBV2 and TRBJ2-3): EPEVTQTPSHQVTQMGQEVILRCVPISNHLYFYWYRQILGQKVEFLVSFYNNEISEKSEIFDDQFSVERPDGSNFTLKIRSTKLEDSAMYFCASSEEGGSTNTQYFGPGTRLTVL.

Details on this clonotype: A single base separates this from a much larger clone, so it may be a read error. V gene TRBV11-3 combines with J gene TRBJ2-1, with a possible D match to TRBD1 (5 bases). There are 12 residues in the CDR3. The germline gives CDR1 SGHNT, CDR2 YENEEA. The CDR3 protein is CASSLQGDDQFF. The CDR3 DNA follows: TGTGCCAGCAGCTTACAGGGTGATGATCAGTTCTTC. The full variable domain, its missing parts supplied by reference TRBV11-3 and TRBJ2-1, is EAGVVQSPRYKIIEKKQPVAFWCNPISGHNTLYWYLQNLGQGPELLIRYENEEAVDDSQLPKDRFSAERLKGVDSTLKIQPAELGDSAVYLCASSLQGDDQFFGPGTRLTVL.

This clonotype was seen ten or more times. The V gene is TRBV7-6, the J gene TRBJ2-5; 14 bases match TRBD2. The CDR3 loop spans 16 amino acids. Trimming removed 5 bases from V and 5 bases from J; junction bases left unmatched: 7. Germline V gene lookup returns CDR1 SGHVS and CDR2 FNYEAQ. The CDR3 region has the DNA TGTGCCAGCAGCCAAGGACTAGCGGGGGGTTTTGAGACCCAGTACTTC. Translating gives CASSQGLAGGFETQYF.

This clonotype appeared once. This sequence joins TRBV6-1 and TRBJ1-1; D is perhaps TRBD1 (6 bases). CDR1 and CDR2 (germline): MNHNS, SASEGT. This CDR3 spans 10 amino acids. With 10 bases removed from V and 6 bases from J, the gap between germline ends came to 9 bases. The CDR3 DNA reads as TGTGCCATCAGGGGCGCTGAAGCTTTCTTT. It is translated as CAIRGAEAFF.

This clonotype occurred a few times. The genes are TRBV6-4 and TRBJ2-7; 8 nucleotides agree with TRBD1. From germline, CDR1 is MRHNA and CDR2 SNTAGT. Trimming removed 5 bases from V and 0 bases from J; junction bases left unmatched: 6. The CDR3 has 15 amino acids. This CDR3 reads CASSYEGQASYEQYF. The CDR3 bases are TGTGCCAGCAGTTACGAGGGACAGGCCTCCTACGAGCAGTACTTC.

This clonotype was recorded at least ten times. The rearrangement joins TRBV7-8 to TRBJ2-7; 7 positions agree with TRBD2. After removal of 5 bases from V and 6 bases from J, the junction contained 7 bases not matched to a gene. Germline values: CDR1 SGHVS, CDR2 FQNEAQ. The CDR3 covers 13 residues. The CDR3, as DNA: TGTGCCAGCAGCAGGACTAGTCGCCGCGAGCAGTACTTC. This encodes CASSRTSRREQYF.

This clonotype was seen at least ten times. The V gene is TRBV2, the J gene TRBJ2-7; D uncertain. The CDR3 sequence is 15 residues long. V was shortened by 1 base and J by 2 bases, with 12 bases between the two germline ends. Germline assignment: CDR1 SNHLY and CDR2 FYNNEI. CDR3 nucleotide sequence: TGTGCCAGCAGTGAAGGTGTGGCAGGAACCTACGAGCAGTACTTC. Its protein is CASSEGVAGTYEQYF.

Many counts were recorded for this clonotype. This chain uses TRBV2 with TRBJ1-5; D may be TRBD1 (5 bases). This CDR3 comprises 16 residues. CDR1 SNHLY and CDR2 FYNNEI come from the germline V gene. Trimming removed 6 bases from V and 0 bases from J, with 15 bases in between. The CDR3 DNA sequence: TGTGCCAGCAGCCGCGACAGAACCCATAGCAATCAGCCCCAGCATTTT. Residues: CASSRDRTHSNQPQHF. Filled out from reference TRBV2 and TRBJ1-5, the complete variable domain reads EPEVTQTPSHQVTQMGQEVILRCVPISNHLYFYWYRQILGQKVEFLVSFYNNEISEKSEIFDDQFSVERPDGSNFTLKIRSTKLEDSAMYFCASSRDRTHSNQPQHFGDGTRLSIL.